This TCR beta chain was identified in a study of T-cell reconstitution after alpha-beta-depleted transplantation in children. Study-wide results and limits: T-cell counts and diversity at one year following transplant were attributed mainly to newly produced T cells. TCRbeta diversity was high at day 60 in some patients (a result of surviving recipient T cells and thymic progenitors). Two months or so post-transplant, alpha-beta T cells reportedly derived from several hundred expanded graft clones.

Researchers prepared the TCRbeta library using unique molecular identifiers, the study reports. TCRdb processed the PCR reads anew with MiXCR; each CDR3 protein has one entry. The repertoire holds about 980,000 distinct CDR3 sequences, about 30% seen once, with under 30% in the top ten. Remarks on this clonotype: What it binds is not known.

The origin of this receptor is a boy younger than two who had a stem cell transplant for SCID, so the T cells may come from the graft donor. The sample here was PBMCs, mostly from graft donor cells, taken 360 days after TCRalphabeta/CD19-depleted stem cell transplant.

The CDR3 nucleotides are TGCGCCAGCAGCCCGGGACTAGCGGGGCCCCGCACAGATACGCAGTATTTT. This codes for CASSPGLAGPRTDTQYF. The gene calls are TRBV5-1 and TRBJ2-3, with TRBD2 matching over 13 bases. Germline CDR1 and CDR2: SGHRS and YFSETQ. There are 17 residues in the CDR3. With 4 bases clipped from V and 1 base from J, the junction kept 6 bases outside the gene matches.